These 18 T cell receptor beta chains were all obtained from the same sample, sequenced in a study of blood T cell repertoires in COVID-19. This table comes from immunoSEQ multiplex PCR, and its TCRdb copy is limited to in-frame clones, with some not included. The sample holds 39,000 or so clones, around 82% seen once. Input material: peripheral blood. Every receptor here comes from an elderly woman with active or convalescent COVID-19.

This CDR3 reads CASSLVRTTRSTDTQYF. Here the CDR3 DNA reads TGTGCCAGCAGCTTAGTCCGTACTACCAGAAGCACAGATACGCAGTATTTT. The V and J genes are TRBV7-8 and TRBJ2-3; no clear D gene. The CDR3 runs to 17 residues. The V end was cut by 1 base, the J end by 0 bases, with 14 bases between. The germline V gene has CDR1 SGHVS and CDR2 FQNEAQ. Looking up the rest from reference TRBV7-8 and TRBJ2-3 gives the full variable domain: GAGVSQSPRYKVAKRGQDVALRCDPISGHVSLFWYQQALGQGPEFLTYFQNEAQLDKSGLPSDRFFAERPEGSVSTLKIQRTQQEDSAVYLCASSLVRTTRSTDTQYFGPGTRLTVL.

The V call is TRBV20-1, the J call TRBJ1-2; D possibly corresponds to TRBD1 (5 bases). V shed 3 bases and J shed 8 bases, with 16 bases lying between them. Germline CDR1 and CDR2: DFQATT and SNEGSKA (reference sequence). The CDR3 consists of 13 residues. The CDR3 sequence is CSASSGRAAGYTF. DNA of the CDR3: TGCAGTGCTAGTTCGGGCAGGGCGGCCGGCTACACCTTC.

The chain joins TRBV11-2 to TRBJ2-5, with 8 bases aligning to TRBD1. Germline CDR1 and CDR2: SGHAT and FQNNGV. This CDR3 has 14 residues. V shed 6 bases and J 1 base; nucleotides not matched to a gene: 4. Here the CDR3 DNA reads TGTGCCAGCAGGCTTACAGGGGGCCAAGAGACCCAGTACTTC. This gives the protein CASRLTGGQETQYF.

For the CDR3, the DNA is TGCGCCAGCAGCTTGGGAGGGACAGAGGATCAGCCCCAGCATTTT. This translates into CASSLGGTEDQPQHF. The chain recombines TRBV5-1 with TRBJ1-5; 7 bases fit TRBD1. CDR3 length equals 15 residues. The V gene end was trimmed by 0 bases and the J gene end by 5 bases; junction bases not matched to a gene: 5. CDR1 is SGHRS and CDR2 is YFSETQ in the germline V gene.

The rearrangement uses TRBV3-1 (or the pseudogene TRBV3-2) and TRBJ2-7; perhaps TRBD2 as D (5 bases). There are 12 residues in the CDR3. Germline V gives CDR1 LGHDT, CDR2 YNNKEL (reference sequence). V lost 5 bases and J lost 2, with 7 bases in between. Here the CDR3 DNA reads TGTGCCAGCAGCACACTAGCCTACGAGCAGTACTTC. Its translation is CASSTLAYEQYF.

This clone occurred a few times. The rearrangement joins TRBV2 to TRBJ2-7; a weak D match, TRBD2 (6 bases). The V end lost 11 bases, the J end lost 6 bases, and 17 bases lay between the germline ends. Germline loops: CDR1 SNHLY, CDR2 FYNNEI. There are 12 residues in the CDR3. CDR3 amino acids: CARSSSVGEQYF. The CDR3, as DNA: TGTGCCCGCTCGTCTAGCGTGGGCGAGCAGTACTTC. Full variable domain (remainder filled in from reference TRBV2 and TRBJ2-7): EPEVTQTPSHQVTQMGQEVILRCVPISNHLYFYWYRQILGQKVEFLVSFYNNEISEKSEIFDDQFSVERPDGSNFTLKIRSTKLEDSAMYFCARSSSVGEQYFGPGTRLTVT.

V usage is TRBV7-8 and J usage is TRBJ2-5, with TRBD1 matching over 8 bases. V was pared by 5 bases and J by 7 bases, with 3 bases of the junction left unmatched. The CDR3 totals 12 residues. Germline V CDR1 and CDR2: SGHVS, FQNEAQ. The DNA for the CDR3 is TGTGCCAGCAGCCTACAGGGGGGGACCCAGTACTTC. This encodes CASSLQGGTQYF.

J is TRBJ2-3 and V is TRBV6-1, with D possibly being TRBD1 (5 bases). CDR1 and CDR2 from the germline V gene are MNHNS and SASEGT. The V end lost 3 bases, the J end lost 3 bases, and 7 bases lay between the germline ends. The CDR3 loop spans 13 amino acids. CDR3 in amino acids: CASSDRVTDTQYF. CDR3 bases: TGTGCCAGCAGTGACAGGGTGACAGATACGCAGTATTTT.

Only a few counts were recorded for this clone. The J gene is TRBJ2-7, the V gene TRBV29-1, with 11 bases fitting TRBD2. V lost 6 bases, J lost 4 bases, and 11 bases stayed unmatched. The length of the CDR3 is 15 residues. Germline V CDR1 and CDR2: SQVTM, ANQGSEA. CDR3: CSVSGLAGLPYEQYF. The DNA for the CDR3 is TGCAGCGTGTCAGGACTAGCGGGTTTACCTTACGAGCAGTACTTC.

This rearrangement joins TRBV28 to TRBJ2-4; 9 bases fit TRBD2. The trim removed 6 bases at V and 0 bases at J, leaving 9 bases unmatched. Germline V CDR1 and CDR2: MDHEN, SYDVKM. The CDR3 runs 17 residues. CDR3 amino acids: CASSRFLAGLAKNIQYF. CDR3 sequence (DNA): TGTGCCAGCAGCCGGTTCCTAGCGGGGCTAGCCAAAAACATTCAGTACTTC.

The chain is built from TRBV5-5 and TRBJ1-1; TRBD1 is a possible D gene (5 bases). Trimming pared 0 bases from V and 4 bases from J, leaving 16 bases between. CDR1 is SGHKS and CDR2 is YYEKEE in the germline V gene (reference sequence). The CDR3 is made up of 16 amino acids. CDR3 protein: CASSLARGGGSTEAFF. The CDR3, as DNA: TGTGCCAGCAGCTTGGCGAGGGGTGGGGGGAGCACTGAAGCTTTCTTT.

The chain joins TRBV5-4 to TRBJ2-5; 9 bases are a match to TRBD1. There are 14 residues in the CDR3. The J segment lost 5 bases and the V segment lost 3 bases, leaving 5 bases of the junction unmatched. From germline, CDR1 is SGHNT and CDR2 YYREEE (reference sequence). The CDR3 loop reads CASSWDRVRETQYF. DNA for the CDR3: TGTGCCAGCAGCTGGGACAGGGTTCGGGAGACCCAGTACTTC. Using reference TRBV5-4 and TRBJ2-5 for the parts outside the CDR3, the full variable domain is ETGVTQSPTHLIKTRGQQVTLRCSSQSGHNTVSWYQQALGQGPQFIFQYYREEENGRGNFPPRFSGLQFPNYSSELNVNALELDDSALYLCASSWDRVRETQYFGPGTRLLVL.

This clone is labeled as medium-sized. The chain uses TRBV9 and TRBJ2-7, with a weak D call TRBD2 (6 bases). Germline CDR1 SGDLS, CDR2 YYNGEE. The CDR3 extends over 14 amino acids. V lost 5 bases and J lost 0, with 12 bases in between. CDR3 amino acids: CASRMIAASYEQYF. CDR3 DNA: TGTGCCAGCAGAATGATAGCGGCCTCCTACGAGCAGTACTTC.

The chain's CDR3 is CASSTGPWEFF. CDR3 nucleotide sequence: TGTGCCAGCAGCACAGGGCCCTGGGAGTTCTTC. The chain is built from TRBV12-3 or TRBV12-4 and TRBJ2-1; possibly TRBD1 for D (6 bases). This CDR3 is 11 amino acids long. V gave up 6 bases and J gave up 14 bases, with 14 bases separating them.

V usage is TRBV6-5 and J usage is TRBJ1-5; 7 bases are shared with TRBD1. The V gene end was trimmed by 8 bases and the J gene end by 3 bases; junction bases not matched to a gene: 7. Germline V CDR1 and CDR2: MNHEY, SVGAGI. CDR3 size: 14 residues. The CDR3 spells CASLQGPLNQPQHF. CDR3 DNA: TGTGCCAGCTTACAGGGGCCACTCAATCAGCCCCAGCATTTT.

The rearrangement uses TRBV3-1 (or the pseudogene TRBV3-2) and TRBJ2-6; TRBD2 aligns across 10 bases. Germline V CDR1 and CDR2: LGHDT, YNNKEL (reference sequence). The CDR3 has 19 residues. With 4 bases clipped from V and 0 bases from J, the junction kept 9 bases outside the gene matches. CDR3 in amino acids: CASSPTGLAIYSGANVLTF. As DNA, the CDR3 is TGTGCCAGCAGCCCCACGGGACTAGCGATTTACTCTGGGGCCAACGTCCTGACTTTC.

This clone has just a few counts. The chain is built from TRBV4-1 and TRBJ2-5; possibly TRBD2 for D (6 bases). The germline V and J ends were trimmed by 7 bases and 4 bases, with 13 bases remaining between them. The CDR3 covers 13 residues. Germline-derived CDR1 and CDR2 are MGHRA and YSYEKL. In DNA, the CDR3 is TGCGCCAGCACCCTGGGACTTGGAGAGACCCAGTACTTC. It codes for CASTLGLGETQYF.

The V call is TRBV2, the J call TRBJ1-1; D is ambiguous. This CDR3 is 12 amino acids long. Trimming shortened V by 5 bases and J by 1 base, and 5 bases separated the two germline ends. The germline V gene encodes CDR1 SNHLY and CDR2 FYNNEI. The CDR3 DNA reads as TGTGCCAGCAGTCAACAGAACACTGAAGCTTTCTTT. It specifies CASSQQNTEAFF.